The clone carrying this TCR beta chain was seen repeatedly, ten times or more. Its antigen is unidentified. The germline CDR1 and CDR2 sequences are DFQATT and SNEGSKA (reference sequence). This CDR3 is built from 14 residues. The V gene lost 3 bases and the J gene lost 0 bases, with 9 bases spanning the gap. The cDNA came from 5'RACE, which used 10-nucleotide random UMIs. Every sequencing run drew on 15-18 subjects and yielded over 160 million TCR-beta sequences. TCRdb re-derived calls from the 5' RACE reads in MiXCR, one entry per CDR3 protein. The table lists roughly 100,000 distinct CDR3 sequences, 3.5% of them singletons. This sample was taken from a study of neurological immune-mediated disorders. Study results and limitations: On phylogenetic grouping, the repertoires of 18 of 34 multiple sclerosis patients fell within one related-CDR3 cluster, constituting a possible signature. Any association between clinical or MRI features and the multiple sclerosis repertoire cluster was absent.

This chain connects TRBV20-1 to TRBJ2-1, with D possibly TRBD2 on 5 matching bases. The sequenced sample was PBMCs. This clonotype was sampled from a woman between 18 and 30 years old with multiple sclerosis. The CDR3 nucleotides are TGCAGTGCTAGGGACTCTAGCTCCTACAATGAGCAGTTCTTC. It yields the protein CSARDSSSYNEQFF.